This TCR beta chain was observed in a study of shared clonotypes between healthy human individuals. Turning to the study itself: CD8 memory received one plate per donor, CD8 naive two, CD4 memory three and CD4 naive three.

Study-wide results and limits: Few donors restricted represented genetic and exposure-history diversity.

Turning to this clone: The antigen remains unidentified.

The V gene end was trimmed by 3 bases and the J gene end by 4 bases; junction bases not matched to a gene: 2. Germline loops: CDR1 SGHRS, CDR2 YFSETQ. The CDR3 has 16 amino acids. Replicate PCRs from sorted subsets contained 200 ng DNA, which is 30,000 to 35,000 T cell genomes. The assay was immunoSEQ multiplex PCR, and TCRdb's table has in-frame clones only and misses some. The sample has fewer than 2.5 million clones, 93% seen once; the top ten hold roughly 0.39%. This receptor was obtained from a man between 18 and 35 years old in good health. Some clones in this sample may be carry-over from other donors' samples. The material sequenced was naive CD4+ T cells from PBMCs. The subset is: CD45RA+ positively selected. This chain uses TRBV5-1 with TRBJ2-1; 15 nucleotides match TRBD2. CDR3: CASSYGLAGGYNEQFF. The CDR3 DNA reads as TGCGCCAGCAGCTACGGACTAGCGGGAGGGTACAATGAGCAGTTCTTC.